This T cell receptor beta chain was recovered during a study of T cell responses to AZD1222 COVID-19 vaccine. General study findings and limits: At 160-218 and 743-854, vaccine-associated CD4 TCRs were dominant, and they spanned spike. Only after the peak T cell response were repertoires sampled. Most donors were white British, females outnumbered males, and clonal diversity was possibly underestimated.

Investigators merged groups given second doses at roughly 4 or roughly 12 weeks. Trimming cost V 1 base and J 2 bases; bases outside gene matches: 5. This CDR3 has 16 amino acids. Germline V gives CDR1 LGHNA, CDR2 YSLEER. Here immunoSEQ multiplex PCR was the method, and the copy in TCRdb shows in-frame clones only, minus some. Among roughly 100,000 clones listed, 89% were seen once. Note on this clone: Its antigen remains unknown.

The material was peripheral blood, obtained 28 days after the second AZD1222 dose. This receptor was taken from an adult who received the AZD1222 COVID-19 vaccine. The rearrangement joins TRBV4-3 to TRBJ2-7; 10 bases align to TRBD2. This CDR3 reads CASSQGTSGLTYEQYF. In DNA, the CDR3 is TGCGCCAGCAGCCAAGGGACTAGCGGCCTTACCTACGAGCAGTACTTC.